This T cell receptor beta chain was retrieved from a study of T cells in Graves' hyperthyroidism and ophthalmopathy. Researchers amplified the TCR beta CDR3 regions from RNA transcripts. A first-round RT-PCR of the TCR CDR3 used the HTBI primer set. One entry per CDR3 protein results from TCRdb running MiXCR on the multiplex PCR reads. The table lists roughly 720,000 distinct CDR3 sequences, 17% of them singletons. Germline CDR1 SGHVS, CDR2 FQNEAQ. J lost 6 bases, V lost 0 bases, and 10 bases had no gene match. This CDR3 is built from 16 residues. This clonotype was recorded many times. Across 18 months, stable Graves' hyperthyroidism was marked by no progression to ophthalmopathy.

The rearrangement uses TRBV7-8 and TRBJ2-7, with 8 bases matching TRBD2. The clonotype was recovered from a man over 45 with Graves' hyperthyroidism. Sequencing was done on a sample of blood. CDR3 sequence (DNA): TGTGCCAGCAGCTTAGCGGGGGGACTAGTAAATTCCGAGCAGTACTTC. This codes for CASSLAGGLVNSEQYF.